This T cell receptor beta chain stems from a study of T cell repertoires in cytomegalovirus infection. Concerning this clonotype itself: The junction does not match germline at one end; this may be a read error.

The CDR3 runs to 13 residues. Germline assignment: CDR1 ENHRY and CDR2 SYGVKD. TCRdb redid the calling of the reads with MiXCR, one entry per CDR3 protein. The sample holds 300,000 to 450,000 distinct CDR3 sequences, 15% to 20% seen once. The gene calls are TRBV10-3 and TRBJ2-3; D not certain. Sequenced input: PBMCs. This sequence originates from a human donor in good health (CMV status not recorded). Some clones in this sample may be carry-over from other donors' samples. The CDR3 DNA follows: TGTGCCGCCCGACTTGTGCGGTTGGATACGCAGTGTTTT. It translates to CAARLVRLDTQCF.